The 18 T cell receptor beta chains presented below share a single source sample, sequenced in a study of blood T cell repertoires in COVID-19. Assay used: immunoSEQ multiplex PCR; TCRdb lists only in-frame clones, some missing. The sample has roughly 140,000 clones, approximately 82% seen once; the top ten hold 7.2%. The specimen was peripheral blood. These receptors originate from a woman aged 50 to 65 in a cohort sampled during active or convalescent COVID-19.

The chain recombines TRBV4-1 with TRBJ2-2; 7 bases fit TRBD1. The CDR3 extends over 16 amino acids. The germline CDR1 and CDR2 sequences are MGHRA and YSYEKL. With V trimmed by 3 bases and J by 6 bases, 10 bases remained unmatched. CDR3 sequence (DNA): TGCGCCAGCAGCCAGAGACAGGGTAAAGACGCCGGGGAGCTGTTTTTT. This sequence encodes CASSQRQGKDAGELFF.

This clone has just one count. The chain couples TRBV6-5 to TRBJ1-5; tentatively, D is TRBD1 (6 bases). The V and J ends lost 4 bases and 5 bases respectively, with 9 bases between them. There are 13 residues in the CDR3. Per the germline V gene, CDR1 is MNHEY and CDR2 is SVGAGI. The CDR3 DNA follows: TGTGCCAGCAGTTCACAGGGATATCAGCCCCAGCATTTT. It encodes CASSSQGYQPQHF.

The V gene is TRBV5-1, the J gene TRBJ1-2; a weak D match, TRBD1 (5 bases). The CDR3 is 16 amino acids. Deletions cut 4 bases from V and 0 bases from J, with 16 bases between. Germline CDR1 SGHRS, CDR2 YFSETQ. DNA for the CDR3: TGCGCCAGCAGCGCGACCGCAGGGAATTCTAACTATGGCTACACCTTC. This codes for CASSATAGNSNYGYTF.

This chain connects TRBV27 to TRBJ2-1, with D possibly TRBD2 on 6 matching bases. Between the trimmed V and J ends, which lost 4 bases and 0 bases, there was a span of 13 bases. This CDR3 is built from 16 residues. CDR1 is MNHEY and CDR2 is SMNVEV in the germline V gene (reference sequence). The CDR3 DNA sequence: TGTGCCAGCAGTTCCGACTCAGCGGGCTCCTACAATGAGCAGTTCTTC. Translating it yields CASSSDSAGSYNEQFF.

The rearrangement joins TRBV5-1 to TRBJ1-5; D possibly corresponds to TRBD1 (5 bases). V lost 4 bases and J 5 bases, leaving 13 bases between the germline ends. The CDR3 is 14 residues long. Germline lookup yields CDR1 SGHRS and CDR2 YFSETQ. CDR3 residues: CASSPSGSDQPQHF. In DNA, the CDR3 is TGCGCCAGCAGCCCCTCAGGGTCGGATCAGCCCCAGCATTTT.

The chain employs TRBV24-1 and TRBJ2-5, with 9 bases that match TRBD2. The trim removed 1 base at V and 0 bases at J, leaving 5 bases unmatched. This CDR3 has 17 residues. Germline assignment: CDR1 KGHDR and CDR2 SFDVKD. As DNA, the CDR3 is TGTGCCACCAGTGATTTCCCGGCTAGCGGGGACCAAGAGACCCAGTACTTC. Translating gives CATSDFPASGDQETQYF.

The V and J genes are TRBV7-8 and TRBJ1-4; TRBD1 agrees at 8 bases. V was clipped by 1 base and J by 6 bases; unmatched bases: 7. The CDR3 has 16 residues. Germline V CDR1 and CDR2: SGHVS, FQNEAQ. The CDR3 here is CASSLGTGINYEKLFF. The CDR3 DNA is TGTGCCAGCAGCTTAGGGACAGGGATTAATTATGAAAAACTGTTTTTT.

The chain uses TRBV20-1 and TRBJ1-5; possibly TRBD1 for D (6 bases). The CDR3 contains 14 residues. V was pared by 3 bases and J by 3 bases, with 12 bases between. Germline values: CDR1 DFQATT, CDR2 SNEGSKA (reference sequence). The CDR3 sequence: CSASDRTDNQPQHF. The CDR3 nucleotides read TGCAGTGCTAGTGACAGGACAGACAATCAGCCCCAGCATTTT.

The chain uses TRBV14 and TRBJ1-2, with TRBD1 as a possible D gene (6 bases). Germline CDR1 is SGHDN and CDR2 is FVKESK. The CDR3 has 16 residues. Trimming removed 3 bases from V and 4 bases from J, with 18 bases in between. Written as DNA, the CDR3 is TGTGCCAGCAGCCATCATAGGCGCAGGGGATCCTATGGCTACACCTTC. This translates into CASSHHRRRGSYGYTF.

The chain links TRBV6-5 to TRBJ2-7; D possibly corresponds to TRBD1 (5 bases). This CDR3 has 12 amino acids. The V and J ends lost 4 bases and 7 bases respectively, with 11 bases between them. In germline, CDR1 is MNHEY, CDR2 SVGAGI. CDR3 coding DNA: TGTGCCAGCAGTTCACAGGTTTTTGAGCAGTACTTC. Translation: CASSSQVFEQYF.

The chain joins TRBV27 to TRBJ1-1; D ambiguous. Germline V gene lookup returns CDR1 MNHEY and CDR2 SMNVEV (reference sequence). V shed 3 bases and J shed 2 bases, with 10 bases lying between them. The CDR3 runs 14 residues. CDR3 bases: TGTGCCAGCAGTTTGGGCGCTAGCAACACTGAAGCTTTCTTT. Residues: CASSLGASNTEAFF.

The CDR3 region has the DNA TGCAGCGTTCTCGGACAGGGACAGGGGCACACTGAAGCTTTCTTT. Translating gives CSVLGQGQGHTEAFF. V is TRBV29-1 and J is TRBJ1-1; 10 positions match TRBD1. CDR1 and CDR2 from the germline V gene are SQVTM and ANQGSEA. The junction had 9 bases not matched to a gene; V was cut back by 5 bases and J by 3 bases. This CDR3 is built from 15 residues.

This sequence joins TRBV5-6 and TRBJ1-4, with TRBD1 matching over 7 bases. CDR1 is SGHDT and CDR2 is YYEEEE in the germline V gene. The CDR3 totals 15 residues. The V and J ends lost 0 bases and 3 bases, in that order; junction bases with no gene match: 2. The CDR3 DNA is TGTGCCAGCAGCTTGGTAGGGACAGCTAATGAAAAACTGTTTTTT. Residues: CASSLVGTANEKLFF. Full variable domain (outside the CDR3, taken from reference TRBV5-6 and TRBJ1-4): DAGVTQSPTHLIKTRGQQVTLRCSPKSGHDTVSWYQQALGQGPQFIFQYYEEEERQRGNFPDRFSGHQFPNYSSELNVNALLLGDSALYLCASSLVGTANEKLFFGSGTQLSVL.

The J gene is TRBJ2-2, the V gene TRBV27; TRBD2 agrees at 9 bases. Germline V gene lookup returns CDR1 MNHEY and CDR2 SMNVEV (reference sequence). The CDR3 is 16 amino acids. The trim removed 4 bases at V and 11 bases at J, leaving 14 bases unmatched. DNA for the CDR3: TGTGCCAGCAGTTCCAATGCGGGGGGGCGCATGGTTGAGCTGTTTTTT. Its protein is CASSSNAGGRMVELFF.

V is TRBV6-1 and J is TRBJ2-7, with TRBD1 as a possible D gene (6 bases). The CDR3 sequence is 17 residues long. Trimming shortened V by 4 bases and J by 2 bases, and 21 bases separated the two germline ends. The germline CDR1 and CDR2 sequences are MNHNS and SASEGT. The CDR3 protein is CASSGRGKWRHTYEQYF. The CDR3 nucleotides are TGTGCCAGCAGTGGCAGGGGAAAGTGGAGACACACCTACGAGCAGTACTTC.

This chain uses TRBV24-1 with TRBJ2-3, with TRBD1 identical over 7 bases. This CDR3 spans 18 amino acids. J was trimmed by 7 bases and V by 5 bases; bases with no gene match: 20. Germline assignment: CDR1 KGHDR and CDR2 SFDVKD. CDR3 sequence: CATSVPQGNRSLGHTQYF. CDR3 DNA sequence: TGTGCCACCAGTGTCCCACAGGGGAATAGGTCCCTTGGACATACGCAGTATTTT.

The J gene is TRBJ1-2, the V gene TRBV5-6, with TRBD1 identical over 7 bases. This CDR3 contains 15 residues. V was clipped by 5 bases and J by 5 bases; unmatched bases: 12. The germline gives CDR1 SGHDT, CDR2 YYEEEE. DNA of the CDR3: TGTGCCAGCAGTGACAGGGCATCTTCCATATATGGCTACACCTTC. Protein: CASSDRASSIYGYTF.

The rearrangement joins TRBV11-3 to TRBJ2-5; 15 positions match TRBD2. The J segment lost 1 base and the V segment lost 5 bases, leaving 2 bases of the junction unmatched. Germline loops: CDR1 SGHNT, CDR2 YENEEA. The CDR3 is 16 amino acids. The CDR3 bases are TGTGCCAGCAGCCAGGGACTAGCGGGGGGCCAAGAGACCCAGTACTTC. Translation: CASSQGLAGGQETQYF.